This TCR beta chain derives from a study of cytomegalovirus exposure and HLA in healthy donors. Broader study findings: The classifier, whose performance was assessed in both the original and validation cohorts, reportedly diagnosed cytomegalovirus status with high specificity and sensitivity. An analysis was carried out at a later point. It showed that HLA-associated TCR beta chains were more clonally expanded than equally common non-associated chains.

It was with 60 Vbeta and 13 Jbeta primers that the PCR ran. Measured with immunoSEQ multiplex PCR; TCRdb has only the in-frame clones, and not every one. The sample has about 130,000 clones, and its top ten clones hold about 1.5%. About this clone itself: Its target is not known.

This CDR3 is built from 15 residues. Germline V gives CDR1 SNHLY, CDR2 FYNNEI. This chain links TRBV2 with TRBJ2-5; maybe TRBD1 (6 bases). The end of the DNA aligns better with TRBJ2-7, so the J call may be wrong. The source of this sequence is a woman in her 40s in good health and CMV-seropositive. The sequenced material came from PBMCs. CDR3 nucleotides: TGTGCCAGCAGTGAGAGGGGGACGAACTCCTACGAGCAGTACTTC. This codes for CASSERGTNSYEQYF.